This T cell receptor (beta chain) was observed in a study of blood T cells in healthy people across ages. Donors gave roughly 10 milliliters of peripheral blood apiece. Germline V gives CDR1 KGHDR, CDR2 SFDVKD. V gave up 6 bases and J gave up 0 bases, with 19 bases separating them. CDR3 length: 18 amino acids. A J-beta primer mix and a sample-barcoded 5' primer were used in a second PCR of about 6 to 12 cycles. Every cDNA molecule bore a tag from a template-switch adaptor containing 12 random nucleotides. TCRdb reprocessed the 5' RACE reads with MiXCR, giving one entry per CDR3 protein. The repertoire includes 1.5 million to 2 million distinct CDR3 sequences, 28% of them detected once, and 7.7% sits in the top ten.

The rearrangement uses TRBV24-1 and TRBJ1-4; the D gene is possibly TRBD1 (6 bases). The origin of this receptor is a woman aged 25 to 39 in good health. The sample was blood. DNA for the CDR3: TGTGCCACCAGTATTCTTAACCGGGACACCTCAACTAATGAAAAACTGTTTTTT. As protein: CATSILNRDTSTNEKLFF.